Presented here are 27 T cell receptor beta chains from one specimen sequenced in a study of T cell changes during pregnancy in multiple sclerosis. The table came from immunoSEQ multiplex PCR; TCRdb's copy has only in-frame clones and leaves some out. Of roughly 70,000 clones detected, more than 90% appear once; the ten largest clones hold roughly 1.2%. Sequenced here: peripheral blood, sampled in the third trimester of pregnancy. These receptors were taken from a female donor with multiple sclerosis, enrolled in a pregnancy study.

V usage is TRBV6-5 and J usage is TRBJ2-7; 9 nucleotides line up with TRBD1. The CDR3 is 15 residues long. With V trimmed by 7 bases and J by 1 base, 8 bases remained unmatched. Germline CDR1 and CDR2: MNHEY and SVGAGI. The CDR3 DNA sequence: TGTGCCAGCACCGGTACCGGGACAGGGTCCTACGAGCAGTACTTC. Its translation: CASTGTGTGSYEQYF.

This sequence joins TRBV10-1 and TRBJ2-7; no firm D call. CDR1 WNHNN and CDR2 SYGVQD come from the germline V gene (reference sequence). The CDR3 extends over 15 amino acids. Trimming took 3 bases from V and 3 from J, leaving 15 bases between them. The CDR3 DNA reads TGCGCCAGCAGTGAAGTCCGTGGCCGAAACTACGAGCAGTACTTC. As protein: CASSEVRGRNYEQYF.

This chain uses TRBV9 with TRBJ2-2; the D gene is possibly TRBD2 (6 bases). Germline CDR1 SGDLS, CDR2 YYNGEE. The CDR3 totals 13 residues. The V gene lost 0 bases and the J gene lost 8 bases, with 8 bases spanning the gap. CDR3 protein: CASSVDGGGELFF. The CDR3 DNA follows: TGTGCCAGCAGCGTAGACGGGGGAGGGGAGCTGTTTTTT. Looking up the rest from reference TRBV9 and TRBJ2-2 gives the full variable domain: DSGVTQTPKHLITATGQRVTLRCSPRSGDLSVYWYQQSLDQGLQFLIQYYNGEERAKGNILERFSAQQFPDLHSELNLSSLELGDSALYFCASSVDGGGELFFGEGSRLTVL.

This clone is termed medium-sized. The chain links TRBV11-2 to TRBJ2-2, with 11 bases identical to TRBD2. The CDR3 is 16 amino acids. V trimming: 7 bases; J trimming: 3 bases; junction bases outside the gene matches: 7. Germline CDR1 reads SGHAT; CDR2 reads FQNNGV. CDR3 nucleotides: TGTGCCAGCACCCTTAGCGGGAGGGAGTACACCGGGGAGCTGTTTTTT. Its translation: CASTLSGREYTGELFF.

The V call is TRBV2, the J call TRBJ1-5; D is possibly TRBD1 (5 bases). This CDR3 contains 14 residues. Trimming removed 5 bases from V and 0 bases from J, with 8 bases in between. CDR1 SNHLY and CDR2 FYNNEI come from the germline V gene. CDR3 nucleotide sequence: TGTGCCAGCAGTCGCAGGGATAGCAATCAGCCCCAGCATTTT. As protein: CASSRRDSNQPQHF.

The J gene is TRBJ2-1, the V gene TRBV5-5; 9 bases match TRBD2. The CDR3 has 16 amino acids. V shed 4 bases and J 2 bases; nucleotides not matched to a gene: 7. CDR1 and CDR2 (germline): SGHKS, YYEKEE (reference sequence). The CDR3 loop is CASSPVAGEPYNEQFF. The CDR3 DNA reads TGTGCCAGCAGCCCAGTAGCGGGAGAGCCCTACAATGAGCAGTTCTTC.

On this clone itself: The sample has other DNA sequences that encode this CDR3 too. This chain connects TRBV30 to TRBJ1-5; TRBD1 aligns across 7 bases. The CDR3 has 13 amino acids. With V trimmed by 3 bases and J by 5 bases, 4 bases remained unmatched. Germline V gene data show CDR1 as GTSNPN and CDR2 as SVGIG (reference sequence). CDR3: CAWSVQGDQPQHF. In nucleotides, the CDR3 is TGTGCCTGGAGCGTCCAGGGGGATCAGCCCCAGCATTTT.

The chain has TRBV6-5 and TRBJ2-7; D remains unclear. V shed 4 bases and J shed 0 bases, with 13 bases lying between them. The germline gives CDR1 MNHEY, CDR2 SVGAGI. CDR3 length equals 15 residues. The CDR3 nucleotides read TGTGCCAGCAGTTCCCCCCAGAGGAGCTCCTACGAGCAGTACTTC. Its protein is CASSSPQRSSYEQYF.

This sequence joins TRBV6-5 and TRBJ2-5; 7 nucleotides match TRBD2. The V gene end was trimmed by 6 bases and the J gene end by 5 bases; junction bases not matched to a gene: 6. Germline assignment: CDR1 MNHEY and CDR2 SVGAGI. The CDR3 covers 13 residues. For the CDR3, the DNA is TGTGCCAGCAGCCGCGGGAGAACTGAGACCCAGTACTTC. Translation gives CASSRGRTETQYF.

The CDR3 spells CASSFFEFNGWNEQFF. In DNA, the CDR3 is TGTGCCAGCAGCTTTTTTGAGTTTAACGGGTGGAATGAGCAGTTCTTC. This sequence joins TRBV5-4 and TRBJ2-1; no clear D. V was shortened by 2 bases and J by 7 bases, with 19 bases between the two germline ends. The CDR3 is 16 residues long. CDR1 is SGHNT, CDR2 YYREEE, per germline (reference sequence). The full variable domain, completed using reference TRBV5-4 and TRBJ2-1, is ETGVTQSPTHLIKTRGQQVTLRCSSQSGHNTVSWYQQALGQGPQFIFQYYREEENGRGNFPPRFSGLQFPNYSSELNVNALELDDSALYLCASSFFEFNGWNEQFFGPGTRLTVL.

As DNA, the CDR3 is TGTGCTAGTGGTTTGACCCAACCGGGACAGGCGTACCAAGAGACCCAGTACTTC. This encodes CASGLTQPGQAYQETQYF. This chain links TRBV12-5 with TRBJ2-5; 8 bases line up with TRBD1. V shed 2 bases and J 0 bases; nucleotides not matched to a gene: 11. The CDR3 is 18 residues long. Germline V gives CDR1 LGHNT, CDR2 FRNRAP.

CDR3 DNA sequence: TGTGCCAGCAGTTTAGGTTTTTGGCAGAACTATGGCTACACCTTC. Its protein is CASSLGFWQNYGYTF. The V gene is TRBV28, the J gene TRBJ1-2, with D unresolved. Per the germline V gene, CDR1 is MDHEN and CDR2 is SYDVKM. V lost 2 bases and J 2 bases, leaving 12 bases between the germline ends. CDR3 length: 15 residues.

The V gene is TRBV5-1, the J gene TRBJ1-1; D unresolved. The germline V gene has CDR1 SGHRS and CDR2 YFSETQ. This CDR3 is 14 amino acids long. The V end lost 1 base, the J end lost 4 bases, and 11 bases lay between the germline ends. The CDR3 DNA follows: TGCGCCAGCAGCTTGACCTCCGGGGTCACTGAAGCTTTCTTT. Its translation is CASSLTSGVTEAFF. Drawing the rest from reference TRBV5-1 and TRBJ1-1, the complete variable domain is KAGVTQTPRYLIKTRGQQVTLSCSPISGHRSVSWYQQTPGQGLQFLFEYFSETQRNKGNFPGRFSGRQFSNSRSEMNVSTLELGDSALYLCASSLTSGVTEAFFGQGTRLTVV.

The chain uses TRBV28 and TRBJ1-4, with D possibly being TRBD1 (5 bases). V was cut by 7 bases and J by 2 bases, with 17 bases left in between. Germline loops: CDR1 MDHEN, CDR2 SYDVKM. The CDR3 contains 16 residues. The CDR3: CASNSLGAGTNEKLFF. The CDR3 DNA is TGTGCCAGCAATTCCCTAGGGGCCGGGACTAATGAAAAACTGTTTTTT. Based on the CDR3 plus reference TRBV28 and TRBJ1-4, the full variable domain is DVKVTQSSRYLVKRTGEKVFLECVQDMDHENMFWYRQDPGLGLRLIYFSYDVKMKEKGDIPEGYSVSREKKERFSLILESASTNQTSMYLCASNSLGAGTNEKLFFGSGTQLSVL.

V is TRBV7-9 and J is TRBJ1-1; 8 bases agree with TRBD1. J was trimmed by 0 bases and V by 4 bases; bases with no gene match: 4. CDR1 is SEHNR and CDR2 is FQNEAQ in the germline V gene (reference sequence). This CDR3 comprises 15 residues. CDR3: CASSSLQGVNTEAFF. For the CDR3, the DNA is TGTGCCAGCAGCTCCCTACAGGGGGTGAACACTGAAGCTTTCTTT.

The chain joins TRBV5-5 to TRBJ1-2; 9 nucleotides agree with TRBD1. CDR3 length: 15 residues. The V segment lost 3 bases and the J segment 5 bases; nucleotides outside the gene matches: 8. Germline CDR1 and CDR2: SGHKS and YYEKEE (reference sequence). CDR3 nucleotide sequence: TGTGCCAGCAGCTGGACGACAGGGGGTTGGTATGGCTACACCTTC. This translates into CASSWTTGGWYGYTF.

The gene calls are TRBV2 and TRBJ1-5; 7 bases map to TRBD1. The ends lost 2 bases at V and 7 bases at J; junction bases unmatched: 2. The CDR3 consists of 13 residues. Germline values: CDR1 SNHLY, CDR2 FYNNEI. CDR3 sequence: CASSENRGQPQHF. The CDR3 coding sequence is TGTGCCAGCAGTGAAAACAGGGGACAGCCCCAGCATTTT.

V and J are TRBV6-1 and TRBJ2-5; D possibly corresponds to TRBD2 (7 bases). Trimming pared 3 bases from V and 5 bases from J, leaving 13 bases between. Germline-derived CDR1 and CDR2 are MNHNS and SASEGT. The CDR3 extends over 14 amino acids. In DNA, the CDR3 is TGTGCCAGCAGTGAGTCAGGGAGGGGGGAGACCCAGTACTTC. Its translation: CASSESGRGETQYF.

This sequence joins TRBV11-2 and TRBJ2-2; D is perhaps TRBD2 (6 bases). V was shortened by 2 bases and J by 6 bases, with 10 bases between the two germline ends. Germline-derived CDR1 and CDR2 are SGHAT and FQNNGV. CDR3 size: 14 residues. The CDR3, as DNA: TGTGCCAGCAGCTTAATATCTAGCGCCGGGGAGCTGTTTTTT. Its translation is CASSLISSAGELFF.

The V call is TRBV19, the J call TRBJ1-1; D is uncertain. Trimming took 9 bases from V and 4 from J, leaving 18 bases between them. In germline, CDR1 is LNHDA, CDR2 SQIVND (reference sequence). This CDR3 is 14 amino acids long. The CDR3 sequence is CASAKRVFGTEAFF. In nucleotides, the CDR3 is TGTGCCAGCGCGAAACGGGTATTCGGCACTGAAGCTTTCTTT.

The CDR3 DNA sequence: TGCGCCAGCAGCGGGGGGACTGGGGGAGAGACCCAGTACTTC. Its translation is CASSGGTGGETQYF. This sequence joins TRBV5-1 and TRBJ2-5, with D perhaps matching TRBD2 (6 bases). CDR3 length: 14 residues. The V end was cut by 4 bases, the J end by 4 bases, with 14 bases between. CDR1 and CDR2 from the germline V gene are SGHRS and YFSETQ.

Only one count was recorded for this clone. J is TRBJ1-5 and V is TRBV27, with a weak D call TRBD1 (5 bases). This CDR3 region has 13 residues. The germline V gene encodes CDR1 MNHEY and CDR2 SMNVEV (reference sequence). Trimming pared 0 bases from V and 13 bases from J, leaving 13 bases between. As DNA, the CDR3 is TGTGCCAGCAGTTTATCGCAGGGCGGGAAACAGCATTTT. Translating it yields CASSLSQGGKQHF.

This chain connects TRBV21-1 to TRBJ1-5; whether TRBD1, the table's D call, matches the DNA was not checked. TRBV21-1 is a documented pseudogene. The CDR3 runs 17 residues. Here the CDR3 reads CASSKKGRRPAIEPQHF. In nucleotides, the CDR3 is TGTGCCAGCAGCAAAAAGGGGCGACGCCCAGCTATAGAGCCCCAGCATTTT.

The J gene is TRBJ1-1, the V gene TRBV11-2; no reliable D call. The CDR3 covers 16 residues. Germline assignment: CDR1 SGHAT and CDR2 FQNNGV. The V and J ends lost 4 bases and 2 bases respectively, with 17 bases between them. The CDR3 DNA reads as TGTGCCAGCAGCTACTTTAACTTGGTTGGTAACACTGAAGCTTTCTTT. Its protein product is CASSYFNLVGNTEAFF.

The genes are TRBV4-3 and TRBJ2-2; weak D call: TRBD1 (6 bases). The CDR3 consists of 12 residues. The germline gives CDR1 LGHNA, CDR2 YSLEER. Trimming left V 3 bases short and J 8 bases short, with 7 bases between. The CDR3 DNA follows: TGCGCCAGCAGCCATGGACAGGGGGAGCTGTTTTTT. Translating it yields CASSHGQGELFF.

This chain uses TRBV15 with TRBJ1-2; 7 bases match TRBD1. CDR1 and CDR2 from the germline V gene are LNHNV and YYDKDF (reference sequence). The CDR3 loop spans 16 amino acids. V lost 4 bases, J lost 4 bases, and 12 bases stayed unmatched. CDR3 nucleotides: TGTGCCACCAGCACAACAAGGGACAGCCTAGCCTATGGCTACACCTTC. Translation gives CATSTTRDSLAYGYTF.

The chain links TRBV28 to TRBJ2-7; TRBD2 is a possible D gene (6 bases). CDR3 length: 16 residues. CDR1 is MDHEN and CDR2 is SYDVKM in the germline V gene. With 1 base removed from V and 0 bases from J, the gap between germline ends came to 13 bases. The CDR3 DNA reads as TGTGCCAGCAGTTTATCCGGAGCGGGCCTCTCCTACGAGCAGTACTTC. Protein sequence: CASSLSGAGLSYEQYF.